This T cell receptor beta chain came from a study of high-grade serous ovarian cancer treatment subgroups. Study-level background: Mean per sample: around 14,000 reads, thousands of unique TCR beta rearrangements. Regarding the study as a whole: TCR relatedness rose with neoantigen level and trended with mutation load. The analyses considered CDR3 and ignored CDR1 and CDR2.

Germline loops: CDR1 SNHLY, CDR2 FYNNEI. The CDR3 loop spans 15 amino acids. Trimming removed 3 bases from V and 2 bases from J, with 12 bases in between. TCRdb's table, derived via immunoSEQ multiplex PCR, lists solely in-frame clones and lacks some. The table has 8,000 to 10,000 clones, less than 80% seen once. Notes on this clone: Its antigen remains unknown.

Tumor samples were obtained before definitive surgery or chemotherapy. The sample taken for sequencing was tumor tissue. This TCR was recovered from a human donor with high-grade serous ovarian cancer. The genes are TRBV2 and TRBJ2-3; tentatively, D is TRBD2 (7 bases). CDR3 sequence reads: CASSDQRDITDTQYF. CDR3 DNA sequence: TGTGCCAGCAGTGACCAGCGGGACATCACAGATACGCAGTATTTT.